This is a list of T cell receptor beta chains from one sample in a study of OX40 agonist ivuxolimab in advanced cancers. Repertoires were generated with immunoSEQ multiplex PCR, while TCRdb's copy carries only in-frame clones and drops some. Of some 50,000 clones listed, around nine tenths are singletons. This material consisted of CD4+ or CD8+ T cells sorted from blood, taken in a trial of the OX40 agonist ivuxolimab. These receptor sequences come from an adult with an advanced solid tumor such as melanoma, head and neck, liver or kidney cancer. Each CDR3 is given with its conserved first and last residue. A D gene is named only where the DNA matches it firmly. Not all rows give a size; the values are once, few, many and, for expanded clones, a class.

V: TRBV6-1
D: -
J: TRBJ2-7
size: -
DNA: TGTGCCAGCAGTGAGGGGGCATCCTACGAGCAGTACTTC
CDR3: CASSEGASYEQYF

V: TRBV7-9
D: -
J: TRBJ1-2
size: -
DNA: TGTGCCAGCAGCCCACCAACAAGCAGGGACTATGGCTACACCTTC
CDR3: CASSPPTSRDYGYTF

V: TRBV4-1
D: TRBD2
J: TRBJ2-3
size: -
DNA: TGCGCCAGCAGCCCCCCCCCGGGAGGTACAGATACGCAGTATTTT
CDR3: CASSPPPGGTDTQYF

V: TRBV9
D: -
J: TRBJ2-7
size: -
DNA: TGTGCCAGCAGCGTAGTGGGCAGGGTGATCGACGAGCAGTACTTC
CDR3: CASSVVGRVIDEQYF

V: TRBV5-6
D: TRBD2
J: TRBJ2-5
size: -
DNA: TGTGCCAGCAGCCGGGGACTAGCGGCGAAAGAGACCCAGTACTTC
CDR3: CASSRGLAAKETQYF

V: TRBV6-1
D: -
J: TRBJ2-7
size: -
DNA: TGTGCCAGCAGCTCAGGGGTCTACCACTACGAGCAGTACTTC
CDR3: CASSSGVYHYEQYF

V: TRBV7-9
D: -
J: TRBJ2-7
size: few
DNA: TGTGCCAGCAGCTTAGCTGACGAGCAGTACTTC
CDR3: CASSLADEQYF

V: TRBV27
D: -
J: TRBJ1-5
size: -
DNA: TGTGCCAGCAGTTTGAGGGCAAATCAGCCCCAGCATTTT
CDR3: CASSLRANQPQHF

V: TRBV9
D: -
J: TRBJ2-5
size: once
DNA: TGTGCCAGCAGCGTAGTTGGAGGGGGCCCGCAAGAGACCCAGTACTTC
CDR3: CASSVVGGGPQETQYF

V: TRBV2
D: -
J: TRBJ1-3
size: -
DNA: TGTGCCAGCAGTGAGACAAGCTCTGGAAACACCATATATTTT
CDR3: CASSETSSGNTIYF

V: TRBV19
D: -
J: TRBJ1-3
size: -
DNA: TGTGCCACCGCGCAGTTCTCAAGCTCTGGAAACACCATATATTTT
CDR3: CATAQFSSSGNTIYF

V: TRBV29-1
D: -
J: TRBJ2-1
size: -
DNA: TGCAGCTCGCTTTTGACCTCCTACAATGAGCAGTTCTTC
CDR3: CSSLLTSYNEQFF

V: TRBV6-5
D: -
J: TRBJ2-2
size: -
DNA: TGTGCCAGCAGGTCCCGGGACAAGAACACCGGGGAGCTGTTTTTT
CDR3: CASRSRDKNTGELFF

V: TRBV5-1
D: -
J: TRBJ1-1
size: -
DNA: TGCGCCAGCAGCCCCGACATTGGCACTGAAGCTTTCTTT
CDR3: CASSPDIGTEAFF

V: TRBV9
D: -
J: TRBJ2-7
size: -
DNA: TGTGCCAGCAGCGGAGGGGGATCGGGCGAGCAGTACTTC
CDR3: CASSGGGSGEQYF

V: TRBV7-8
D: -
J: TRBJ1-5
size: -
DNA: TGTGCCAGCAGCTTTTTGGGGGCAGGGGCTAGCAATCAGCCCCAGCATTTT
CDR3: CASSFLGAGASNQPQHF

V: TRBV11-2
D: -
J: TRBJ2-1
size: -
DNA: TGTGCCAGCAGCTTAGTTCCTGCGGGGTTTCGGGAGTACAATGAGCAGTTCTTC
CDR3: CASSLVPAGFREYNEQFF

V: TRBV27
D: TRBD2
J: TRBJ2-7
size: -
DNA: TGTGCCAGCAGTTTACGGGGGGGAGGGAGGATCCTCTACGAGCAGTACTTC
CDR3: CASSLRGGGRILYEQYF

V: TRBV9
D: -
J: TRBJ1-1
size: -
DNA: TGTGCCAGTGGAGGGACGGGCACTGAAGCTTTCTTT
CDR3: CASGGTGTEAFF

V: TRBV19
D: -
J: TRBJ2-7
size: -
DNA: TGTGCCAGTAGTCTCGGGTACACCTACGAGCAGTACTTC
CDR3: CASSLGYTYEQYF

V: TRBV7-9
D: -
J: TRBJ2-7
size: once
DNA: TGTGCCAGCAGTACAGTTCCCTACGAGCAGTACTTC
CDR3: CASSTVPYEQYF

V: TRBV19
D: -
J: TRBJ2-1
size: few
DNA: TGTGCCAGTAGTATCCTCGGTGGTGGAGAGCAGTTCTTC
CDR3: CASSILGGGEQFF

V: TRBV4-1
D: TRBD2
J: TRBJ2-7
size: -
DNA: TGCGCCAGCAGCCAAGATTTAGGGACTAACAACGAGCAGTACTTC
CDR3: CASSQDLGTNNEQYF

V: TRBV29-1
D: -
J: TRBJ1-1
size: -
DNA: TGCAGCTATTATATGAACACTGAAGCTTTCTTT
CDR3: CSYYMNTEAFF

V: TRBV5-4
D: -
J: TRBJ1-1
size: -
DNA: TGTGCCAGCAGCCAAGGACAGAACACTGAAGCTTTCTTT
CDR3: CASSQGQNTEAFF

V: TRBV11-2
D: -
J: TRBJ2-1
size: -
DNA: TGTGCCAGCAGCTTAGATCCCCGCGTGTCCTACAATGAGCAGTTCTTC
CDR3: CASSLDPRVSYNEQFF

V: TRBV9
D: TRBD1
J: TRBJ1-2
size: -
DNA: TGTGCCAGCAGCGTAACAGGGGACTTTGGCTACACCTTC
CDR3: CASSVTGDFGYTF

V: TRBV4-1
D: -
J: TRBJ1-2
size: -
DNA: TGCGCCAGCAGCCAAGATACAGGTCATGGGTATGGCTACATCTTC
CDR3: CASSQDTGHGYGYIF

V: TRBV11-2
D: -
J: TRBJ1-6
size: -
DNA: TGTGCCGGCAGCTTTGGACTCTCGTGGTGGCTTTCACCCCTCCACTTT
CDR3: CAGSFGLSWWLSPLHF

V: TRBV7-8
D: TRBD2
J: TRBJ2-7
size: once
DNA: TGTGCCAGCAGCTCTAGCGGGAGGGGATCCTACGAGCAGTACTTC
CDR3: CASSSSGRGSYEQYF

V: TRBV15
D: -
J: TRBJ2-3
size: -
DNA: TGTGCCACCGGGGGCCAGACAAATACGCAGTATTTT
CDR3: CATGGQTNTQYF

V: TRBV7-6
D: -
J: TRBJ1-1
size: few
DNA: TGTGCCAGCAGCCCCGAGGAGACAGCAATGAACACTGAAGCTTTCTTT
CDR3: CASSPEETAMNTEAFF

V: TRBV28
D: TRBD2
J: TRBJ2-5
size: -
DNA: TGTGCCAGCAGTTTTCGGGGACTACAAAAAGAGACCCAGTACTTC
CDR3: CASSFRGLQKETQYF

V: TRBV11-2
D: TRBD2
J: TRBJ2-7
size: once
DNA: TGTGCCAGCAGCTTAGTTACCGGGACTAGGGCCTACGAGCAGTACTTC
CDR3: CASSLVTGTRAYEQYF

V: TRBV4-1
D: TRBD2
J: TRBJ2-7
size: -
DNA: TGCGCCAGCAGCCAAGATCCCCTAGCGGGAGGTTACGAGCAGTACTTC
CDR3: CASSQDPLAGGYEQYF

V: TRBV29-1
D: TRBD2
J: TRBJ2-1
size: -
DNA: TGCAGCGTTGAAAACCCCCAGACTAGCGGGAGATTGATGGATGAGCAGTTCTTC
CDR3: CSVENPQTSGRLMDEQFF

V: TRBV19
D: -
J: TRBJ1-1
size: few
DNA: TGTGCCAGTATCACCGGCCAGGGTTTCTCTGAAGCTTTCTTT
CDR3: CASITGQGFSEAFF

V: TRBV4-1
D: -
J: TRBJ2-2
size: -
DNA: TGCGCCAGCAGCCAAGAGTTAACAGTGGCCGGGGAGCTGTTTTTT
CDR3: CASSQELTVAGELFF

V: TRBV6-5
D: -
J: TRBJ1-3
size: -
DNA: TGTGCCAGCAGTTCCGACACCACCTCTGGAAACACCATATATTTT
CDR3: CASSSDTTSGNTIYF

V: TRBV19
D: -
J: TRBJ2-1
size: -
DNA: TGTGCCAGTAGTTTTCGACCGCCCTCCTACAATGAGCAGTTCTTC
CDR3: CASSFRPPSYNEQFF

V: TRBV18
D: TRBD1
J: TRBJ2-7
size: -
DNA: TGTGCCAGCTCACCAGGGACAGCCTACGAGCAGTACTTC
CDR3: CASSPGTAYEQYF

V: TRBV6-5
D: TRBD2
J: TRBJ2-2
size: -
DNA: TGTGCCAGCAGTTACAGCATCGGGGGGGCCCCCGGGGAGCTGTTTTTT
CDR3: CASSYSIGGAPGELFF

V: TRBV7-2
D: TRBD2
J: TRBJ2-5
size: -
DNA: TGTGCCAGCAGCTCCTGGACTAGCCAGGAGACCCAGTACTTC
CDR3: CASSSWTSQETQYF

V: TRBV18
D: -
J: TRBJ2-1
size: -
DNA: TGTGCCAGCTCACCTTTATCAGCAGATAGATATGAGCAGTTCTTC
CDR3: CASSPLSADRYEQFF

V: TRBV27
D: TRBD2
J: TRBJ2-7
size: -
DNA: TGTGCCAGCAGTATTGGGACTAGCGGGAGTGGCGAGCAGTACTTC
CDR3: CASSIGTSGSGEQYF

V: TRBV5-1
D: -
J: TRBJ1-1
size: -
DNA: TGCGCCAGCAGCAGGGGCGAAAGACAGGAACCGAACACTGAAGCTTTCTTT
CDR3: CASSRGERQEPNTEAFF

V: TRBV6-5
D: -
J: TRBJ2-7
size: -
DNA: TGTGCCAGCAGTTACAGACAGGTCTCCTACGAGCAGTACTTC
CDR3: CASSYRQVSYEQYF

V: TRBV7-8
D: TRBD2
J: TRBJ2-5
size: -
DNA: TGTGCCAGCAGCTGGGGGACTAGCGGGATTGAAAAAGAGACCCAGTACTTC
CDR3: CASSWGTSGIEKETQYF

V: TRBV19
D: -
J: TRBJ1-5
size: -
DNA: TGTGCCAGTAGTATATCCGGGGTTTCGCATCAGCCCCAGCATTTT
CDR3: CASSISGVSHQPQHF

V: TRBV11-2
D: -
J: TRBJ1-2
size: -
DNA: TGTGCCAGCAGCTTTGGCGGGGGGGCTAACTATGGCTACACCTTC
CDR3: CASSFGGGANYGYTF

V: TRBV27
D: -
J: TRBJ2-7
size: -
DNA: TGTGCCAGCAGTTTAATCCGTACAGGTTCCTACGAGCAGTACTTC
CDR3: CASSLIRTGSYEQYF

V: TRBV15
D: -
J: TRBJ1-4
size: -
DNA: TGTGCCACCAGCTGGAGGGGTTTGGGGGAAGAAAAACTGTTTTTT
CDR3: CATSWRGLGEEKLFF

V: TRBV19
D: -
J: TRBJ2-3
size: -
DNA: TGTGCCAGTAGTTGGGGTAGCGGACTTTCTAGCACAGATACGCAGTATTTT
CDR3: CASSWGSGLSSTDTQYF